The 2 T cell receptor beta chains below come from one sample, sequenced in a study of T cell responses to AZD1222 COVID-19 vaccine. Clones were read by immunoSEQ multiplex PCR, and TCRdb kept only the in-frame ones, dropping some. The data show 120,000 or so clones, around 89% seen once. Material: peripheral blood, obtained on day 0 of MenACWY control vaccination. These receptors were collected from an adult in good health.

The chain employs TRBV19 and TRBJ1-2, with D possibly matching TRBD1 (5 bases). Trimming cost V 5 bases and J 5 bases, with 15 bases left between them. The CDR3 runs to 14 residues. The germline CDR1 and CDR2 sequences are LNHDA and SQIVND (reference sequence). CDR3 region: CASSATNRRYGYTF. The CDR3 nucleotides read TGTGCCAGTAGTGCCACAAACAGGCGGTATGGCTACACCTTC.

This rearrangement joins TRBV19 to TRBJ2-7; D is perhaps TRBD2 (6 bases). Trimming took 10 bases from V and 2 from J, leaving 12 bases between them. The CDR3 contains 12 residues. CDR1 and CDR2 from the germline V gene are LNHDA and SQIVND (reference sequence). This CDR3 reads CATRDLAYEQYF. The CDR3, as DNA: TGTGCCACTCGGGACTTAGCCTACGAGCAGTACTTC.